This is a list of T cell receptor beta chains from one sample in a study of T cell responses to AZD1222 COVID-19 vaccine. Method: immunoSEQ multiplex PCR; TCRdb's copy keeps in-frame clones and lacks some. Of 50,000 to 70,000 clones in the sample, roughly nine tenths are singletons; the top ten hold 5.5% to 7%. The material was peripheral blood, obtained 28 days after the second AZD1222 dose. Receptor source: an adult who received the AZD1222 COVID-19 vaccine. The conserved cysteine and the conserved F or W are not part of the CDR3 here.

j_gene	v_gene	CDR3aa
TRBJ1-1	TRBV11-2	ASSPGWRNTEAF
TRBJ1-2	TRBV28	ASTLDSANYGYT
TRBJ2-7	TRBV5-1	ASSTSDRAYEQY
TRBJ2-7	TRBV7-9	ASSFDTYEQY
TRBJ2-7	TRBV18	ASSLRGEQY
TRBJ1-5	TRBV10-3	AIKQRISNQPQH
TRBJ1-4	TRBV12-3/TRBV12-4	ASSGNEKLF
TRBJ2-2	TRBV10-1	ASSEFSTGELF
TRBJ1-4	TRBV27	ASRSRTAPNEKLF
TRBJ2-2	TRBV2	ASSVTGTGELF
TRBJ2-5	TRBV11-2	ASSSGTGTRSLQETQY
TRBJ2-7	TRBV7-2	ASRGTDFSYEQY
TRBJ2-3	TRBV6-4	ASSDSGGATDTQY
TRBJ1-6	TRBV27	ASSFGRDRYNSPLH
TRBJ2-6	TRBV19	ASRVQGVSLVGANVLT
TRBJ2-5	TRBV30	AWSTQETQY
TRBJ1-5	TRBV6-2/TRBV6-3	ASSYNRGGLRDQPQH
TRBJ2-5	TRBV7-9	ASGLTVGSVETQY
TRBJ2-2	TRBV6-1	ASSDPFQGGAQAGELF
TRBJ2-7	TRBV27	ASSFSQISYEQY
TRBJ1-6	TRBV10-3	AISDEGGYNSPLH
TRBJ1-2	TRBV2	ASTTTGGGYGYT
TRBJ2-7	TRBV24-1	ATSDSGDHEQY
TRBJ1-1	TRBV12-3/TRBV12-4	ASSPAQVTEAF
TRBJ2-2	TRBV7-2	ASSLVTARGGELF
TRBJ1-6	TRBV15	ATGADNSPLH
TRBJ1-4	TRBV9	ASSASDRGRYEKLF
TRBJ1-2	TRBV2	ASSEAGRGDGYT